This T cell receptor (beta chain) is drawn from a study of blood T cell repertoires in COVID-19. Generated by immunoSEQ multiplex PCR, the TCRdb table keeps only in-frame clones and is missing some. The table shows about 120,000 clones, with about 84% occurring only once. This CDR3 region has 14 residues. Germline assignment: CDR1 MDHEN and CDR2 SYDVKM. V lost 2 bases and J 6 bases, leaving 11 bases between the germline ends. This TCR was recovered from a man aged 55 to 70 with acute or convalescent COVID-19. Sequenced: peripheral blood. The chain employs TRBV28 and TRBJ2-1; TRBD2 might be the D (6 bases). As DNA, the CDR3 is TGTGCCAGCAGTTTAGGGGGGATTCTCAATGAGCAGTTCTTC. Translation: CASSLGGILNEQFF.